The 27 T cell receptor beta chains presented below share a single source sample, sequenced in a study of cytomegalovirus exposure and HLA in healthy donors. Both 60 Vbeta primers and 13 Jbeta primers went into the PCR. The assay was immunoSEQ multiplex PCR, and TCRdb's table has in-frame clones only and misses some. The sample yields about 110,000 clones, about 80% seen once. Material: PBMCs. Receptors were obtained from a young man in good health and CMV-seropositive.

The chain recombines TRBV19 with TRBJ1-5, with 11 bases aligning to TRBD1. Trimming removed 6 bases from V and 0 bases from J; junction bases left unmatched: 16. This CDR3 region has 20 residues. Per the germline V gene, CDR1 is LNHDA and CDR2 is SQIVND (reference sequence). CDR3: CASRPLTGTGGPYSNQPQHF. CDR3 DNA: TGTGCCAGTAGACCCCTCACCGGGACAGGGGGTCCTTATAGCAATCAGCCCCAGCATTTT.

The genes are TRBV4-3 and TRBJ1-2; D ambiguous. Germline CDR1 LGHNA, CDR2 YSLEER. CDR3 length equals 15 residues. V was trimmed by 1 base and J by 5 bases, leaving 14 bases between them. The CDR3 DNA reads TGCGCCAGCAGCCAAGTAATCTCCACAGCTTATGGCTACACCTTC. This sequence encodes CASSQVISTAYGYTF.

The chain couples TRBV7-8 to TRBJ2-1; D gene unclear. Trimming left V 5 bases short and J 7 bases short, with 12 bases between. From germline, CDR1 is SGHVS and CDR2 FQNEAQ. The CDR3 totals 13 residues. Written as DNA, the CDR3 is TGTGCCAGCAGCGGGCCCCCTCCTAATGAGCAGTTCTTC. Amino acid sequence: CASSGPPPNEQFF.

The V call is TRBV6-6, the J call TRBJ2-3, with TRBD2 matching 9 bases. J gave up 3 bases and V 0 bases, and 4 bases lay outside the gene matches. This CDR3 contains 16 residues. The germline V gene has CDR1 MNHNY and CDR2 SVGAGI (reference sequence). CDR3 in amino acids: CASSYSRAGGTDTQYF. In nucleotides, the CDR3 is TGTGCCAGCAGTTACTCCCGGGCGGGGGGGACAGATACGCAGTATTTT.

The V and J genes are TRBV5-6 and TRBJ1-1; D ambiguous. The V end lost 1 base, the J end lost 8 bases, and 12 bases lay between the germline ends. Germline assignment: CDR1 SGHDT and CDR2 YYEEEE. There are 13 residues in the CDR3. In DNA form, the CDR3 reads TGTGCCAGCAGCTTGTTAACAGAGACGGAAGCTTTCTTT. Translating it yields CASSLLTETEAFF.

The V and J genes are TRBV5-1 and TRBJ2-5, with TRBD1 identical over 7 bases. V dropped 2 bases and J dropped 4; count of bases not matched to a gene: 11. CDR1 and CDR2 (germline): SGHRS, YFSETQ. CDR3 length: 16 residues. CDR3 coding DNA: TGCGCCAGCAGCTTTACCCGACAGGGAGCCATAGAGACCCAGTACTTC. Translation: CASSFTRQGAIETQYF.

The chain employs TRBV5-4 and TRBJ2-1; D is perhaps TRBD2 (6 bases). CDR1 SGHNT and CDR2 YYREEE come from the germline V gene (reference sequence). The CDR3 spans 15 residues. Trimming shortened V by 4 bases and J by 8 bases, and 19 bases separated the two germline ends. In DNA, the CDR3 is TGTGCCAGCAGCCCCCCCGGGACTCCGATTCATGAGCAGTTCTTC. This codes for CASSPPGTPIHEQFF. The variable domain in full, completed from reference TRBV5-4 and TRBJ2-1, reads ETGVTQSPTHLIKTRGQQVTLRCSSQSGHNTVSWYQQALGQGPQFIFQYYREEENGRGNFPPRFSGLQFPNYSSELNVNALELDDSALYLCASSPPGTPIHEQFFGPGTRLTVL.

CDR3 sequence: CASSQSRGYEQYF. In DNA, the CDR3 is TGTGCCAGCAGCCAAAGCCGGGGGTACGAGCAGTACTTC. V usage is TRBV11-2 and J usage is TRBJ2-7; perhaps TRBD2 as D (6 bases). The CDR3 sequence is 13 residues long. Trimming removed 5 bases at V and 4 bases at J, with 12 bases between. Germline V lookup: CDR1 SGHAT, CDR2 FQNNGV.

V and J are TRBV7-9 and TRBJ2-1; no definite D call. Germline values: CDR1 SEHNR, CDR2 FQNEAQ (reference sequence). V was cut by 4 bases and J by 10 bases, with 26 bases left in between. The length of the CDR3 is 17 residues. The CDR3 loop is CASSSPPWANVLREQFF. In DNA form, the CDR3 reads TGTGCCAGCAGCTCGCCGCCGTGGGCGAATGTCCTTAGGGAGCAGTTCTTC.

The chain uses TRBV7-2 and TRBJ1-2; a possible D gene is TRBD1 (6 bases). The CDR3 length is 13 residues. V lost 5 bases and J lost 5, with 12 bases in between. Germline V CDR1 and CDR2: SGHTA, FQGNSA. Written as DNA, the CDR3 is TGTGCCAGCAGCCCCCACAGGGTTTATGGCTACACCTTC. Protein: CASSPHRVYGYTF.

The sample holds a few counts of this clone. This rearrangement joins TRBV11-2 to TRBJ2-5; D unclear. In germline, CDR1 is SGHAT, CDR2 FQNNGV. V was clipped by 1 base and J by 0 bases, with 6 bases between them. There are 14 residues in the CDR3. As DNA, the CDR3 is TGTGCCAGCAGCTTAGCCCAGTACCAAGAGACCCAGTACTTC. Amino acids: CASSLAQYQETQYF.

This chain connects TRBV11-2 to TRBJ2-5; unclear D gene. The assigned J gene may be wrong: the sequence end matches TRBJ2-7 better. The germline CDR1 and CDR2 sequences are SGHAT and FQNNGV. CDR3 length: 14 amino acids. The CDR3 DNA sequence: TGTGCCAGCAGCTTAGTCTCCCTGTTCGCCGAGCAGTACTTC. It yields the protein CASSLVSLFAEQYF.

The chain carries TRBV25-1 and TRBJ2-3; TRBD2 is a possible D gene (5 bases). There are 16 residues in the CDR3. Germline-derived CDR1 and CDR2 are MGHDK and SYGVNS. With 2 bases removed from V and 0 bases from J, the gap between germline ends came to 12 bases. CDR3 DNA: TGTGCCAGCAGTGAACATCTAGCTTGGAGCACAGATACGCAGTATTTT. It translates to CASSEHLAWSTDTQYF.

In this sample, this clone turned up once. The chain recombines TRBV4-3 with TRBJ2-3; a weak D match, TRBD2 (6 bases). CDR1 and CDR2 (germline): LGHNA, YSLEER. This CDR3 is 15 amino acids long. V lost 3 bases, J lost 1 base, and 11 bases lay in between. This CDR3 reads CASSQVVAGTDTQYF. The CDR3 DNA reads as TGCGCCAGCAGCCAGGTTGTAGCGGGCACAGATACGCAGTATTTT.

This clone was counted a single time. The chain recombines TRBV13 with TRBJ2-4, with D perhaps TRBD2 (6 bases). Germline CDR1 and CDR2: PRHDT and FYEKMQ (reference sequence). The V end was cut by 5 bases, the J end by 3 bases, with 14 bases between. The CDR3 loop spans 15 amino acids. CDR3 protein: CASSPRGEGKNIQYF. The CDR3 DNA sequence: TGTGCCAGCAGCCCGCGGGGCGAGGGCAAAAACATTCAGTACTTC.

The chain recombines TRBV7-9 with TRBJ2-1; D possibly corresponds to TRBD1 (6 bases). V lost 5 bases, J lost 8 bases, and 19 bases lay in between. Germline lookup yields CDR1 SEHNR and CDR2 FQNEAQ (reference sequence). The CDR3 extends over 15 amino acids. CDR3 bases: TGTGCCAGCAGCCACCCGGACAGAGACCGCTATGAGCAGTTCTTC. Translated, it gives CASSHPDRDRYEQFF.

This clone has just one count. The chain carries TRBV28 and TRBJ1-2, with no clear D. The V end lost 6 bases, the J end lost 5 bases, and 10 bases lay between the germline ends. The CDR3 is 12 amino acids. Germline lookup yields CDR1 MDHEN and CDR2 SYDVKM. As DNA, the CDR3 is TGTGCCAGCAGCTCCACTGCTTATGGCTACACCTTC. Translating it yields CASSSTAYGYTF.

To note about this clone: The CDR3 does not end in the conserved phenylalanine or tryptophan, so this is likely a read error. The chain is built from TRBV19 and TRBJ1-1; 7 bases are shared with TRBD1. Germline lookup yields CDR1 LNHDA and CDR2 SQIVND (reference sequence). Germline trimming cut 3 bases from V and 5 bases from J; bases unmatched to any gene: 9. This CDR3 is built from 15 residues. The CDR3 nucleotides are TGTGCCAGTAGTATCGGACAGGTGATAGAGACTGAAGCTTTCCTT. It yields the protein CASSIGQVIETEAFL.

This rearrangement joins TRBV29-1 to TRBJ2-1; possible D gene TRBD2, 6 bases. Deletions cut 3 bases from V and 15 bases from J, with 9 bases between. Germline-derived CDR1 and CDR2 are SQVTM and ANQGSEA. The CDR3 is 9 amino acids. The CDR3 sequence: CSVEEGLFF. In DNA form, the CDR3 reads TGCAGCGTTGAGGAGGGTTTGTTCTTC.

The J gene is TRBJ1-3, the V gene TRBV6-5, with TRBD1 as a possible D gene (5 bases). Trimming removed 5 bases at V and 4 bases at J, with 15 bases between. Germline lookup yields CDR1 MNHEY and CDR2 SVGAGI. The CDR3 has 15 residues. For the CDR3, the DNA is TGTGCCAGCAGTCCTCAGGGAGGGCGCGGAAACACCATATATTTT. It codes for CASSPQGGRGNTIYF.

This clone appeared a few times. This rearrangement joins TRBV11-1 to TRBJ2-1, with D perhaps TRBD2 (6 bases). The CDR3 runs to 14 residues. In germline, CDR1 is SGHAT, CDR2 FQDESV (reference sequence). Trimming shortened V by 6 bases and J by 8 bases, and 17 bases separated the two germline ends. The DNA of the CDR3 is TGTGCCAGCAGTCGCGGGGCCCAGGTGGATGAGCAGTTCTTC. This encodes CASSRGAQVDEQFF.

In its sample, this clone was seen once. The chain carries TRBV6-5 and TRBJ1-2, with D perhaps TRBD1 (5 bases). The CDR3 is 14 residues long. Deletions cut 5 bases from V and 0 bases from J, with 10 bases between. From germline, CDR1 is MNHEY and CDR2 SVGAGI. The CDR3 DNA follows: TGTGCCAGCAGTCAGGTGACAGCTAACTATGGCTACACCTTC. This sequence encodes CASSQVTANYGYTF.

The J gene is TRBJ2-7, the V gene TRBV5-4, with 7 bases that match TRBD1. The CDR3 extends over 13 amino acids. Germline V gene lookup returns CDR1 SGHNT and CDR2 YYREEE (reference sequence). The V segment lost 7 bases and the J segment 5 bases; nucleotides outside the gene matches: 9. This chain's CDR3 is CASERQGKDEQYF. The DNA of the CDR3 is TGTGCCAGCGAGAGACAGGGAAAGGACGAGCAGTACTTC.

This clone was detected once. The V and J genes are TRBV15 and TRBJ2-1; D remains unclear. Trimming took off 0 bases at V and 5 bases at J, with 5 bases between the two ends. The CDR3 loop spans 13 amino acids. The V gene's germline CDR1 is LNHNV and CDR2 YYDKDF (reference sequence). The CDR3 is CATSRDRNNEQFF. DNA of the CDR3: TGTGCCACCAGCAGAGATCGTAACAATGAGCAGTTCTTC.

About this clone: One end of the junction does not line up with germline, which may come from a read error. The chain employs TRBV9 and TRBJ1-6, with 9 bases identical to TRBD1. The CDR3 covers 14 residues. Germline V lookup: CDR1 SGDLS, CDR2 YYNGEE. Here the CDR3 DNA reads TGTGCCAGCAGCGCCGGGACAGGGTTTTCATCCCTCCACTTT. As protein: CASSAGTGFSSLHF.

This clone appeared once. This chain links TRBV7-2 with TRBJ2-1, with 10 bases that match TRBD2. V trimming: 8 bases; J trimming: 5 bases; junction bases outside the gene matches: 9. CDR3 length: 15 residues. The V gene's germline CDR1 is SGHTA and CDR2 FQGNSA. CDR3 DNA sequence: TGTGCCAGCGGTTCACTAGCGGGGAACCACAATGAGCAGTTCTTC. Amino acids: CASGSLAGNHNEQFF.

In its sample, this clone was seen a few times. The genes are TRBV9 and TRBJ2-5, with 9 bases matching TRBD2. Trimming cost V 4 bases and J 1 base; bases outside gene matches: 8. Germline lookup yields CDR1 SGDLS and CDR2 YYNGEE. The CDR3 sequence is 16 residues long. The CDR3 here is CASSPNSGGPQETQYF. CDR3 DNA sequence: TGTGCCAGCAGCCCTAATAGCGGGGGACCCCAAGAGACCCAGTACTTC.